This is a list of T cell receptor beta chains from one sample in a study of blood T cells in healthy people across ages. MiXCR, applied by TCRdb to the 5' RACE reads, yields one record per CDR3 protein. The data show over 1.5 million distinct CDR3 sequences, just under 50% seen once. Specimen: blood. Every receptor here comes from a woman in her forties in good health. CDR3s include the opening cysteine and the closing phenylalanine or tryptophan. Each record gives: D gene, V gene, J gene, clone size, CDR3 DNA, CDR3 protein. D genes are given only for firm matches. Clone size is given for some rows only: seen once, a few or many times, or a class if the clone is expanded.

.,TRBV20-1,TRBJ2-1,few,TGCAGTGCTACTAAGACTTGGGGAGGAAATGAGCAGTTCTTC,CSATKTWGGNEQFF
.,TRBV10-1,TRBJ2-1,.,TGCGCCAGCAGTGAGTCTGGGCGAGGTGAGCAGTTCTTC,CASSESGRGEQFF
.,TRBV4-3,TRBJ1-5,.,TGCGCCAGCAGCCCCCGAATTAGGGTACAGCCCCAGCATTTT,CASSPRIRVQPQHF
TRBD1,TRBV12-3/TRBV12-4,TRBJ2-3,few,TGTGCCAGCAGTTTGAGGGGGCCTTTCACAGATACGCAGTATTTT,CASSLRGPFTDTQYF
.,TRBV6-8,TRBJ2-3,.,TGTGCCAGCAGTTATCGGGGGCAGCCCCCCCCCACAGATACGCAGTATTTT,CASSYRGQPPPTDTQYF
.,TRBV7-8,TRBJ2-2,once,TGTGCCACAGGAAAGAACACCGGGGAGCTGTTTTTT,CATGKNTGELFF
.,TRBV21-1,TRBJ2-3,few,TGTGCCAGCAGCAAAGAAGCAGCTTACGGCACAGATACGCAGTATTTT,CASSKEAAYGTDTQYF
.,TRBV20-1,TRBJ2-5,few,TGCAGTGCTAGCGCCACGGACAAGCAAGAGACCCAGTACTTC,CSASATDKQETQYF
.,TRBV4-1,TRBJ2-6,few,TGCGCCAGTCGGTCTTTGGGGGCCAACGTCCTGACTTTC,CASRSLGANVLTF
TRBD1,TRBV2,TRBJ1-1,.,TGTGCCAGCAACCGGGACAGCTTGAACACTGAAGCTTTCTTT,CASNRDSLNTEAFF
.,TRBV3-1,TRBJ2-7,few,TGTGCCAGCAGCCAGCAGTTCCTAGGCGAGCAGTACTTC,CASSQQFLGEQYF
TRBD2,TRBV4-3,TRBJ2-1,few,TGCGCCAGCAGCCAAGGTCAGCGGGGGGGCAATGAGCAGTTCTTC,CASSQGQRGGNEQFF
TRBD1,TRBV7-2,TRBJ1-4,few,TGTGCCAGCAGCCGCGGACAGGGGGTACAAGAAAAACTGTTTTTT,CASSRGQGVQEKLFF
.,TRBV6-2/TRBV6-3,TRBJ2-3,.,TGTGCCAGCAGTTACTCCCACACAGATACGCAGTATTTT,CASSYSHTDTQYF
.,TRBV6-1,TRBJ2-7,.,TGTGCCAGCATCCCGGATTCCTACGAGCAGTACTTC,CASIPDSYEQYF
.,TRBV5-1,TRBJ2-1,few,TGCGCCAGCAGCTTGGGACTGTACGACAATGAGCAGTTCTTC,CASSLGLYDNEQFF
.,TRBV7-9,TRBJ2-1,few,TGTGCCAGCAGCTTAGTAAAGGCTTCGGAGGGTGAGCAGTTCTTC,CASSLVKASEGEQFF
.,TRBV27,TRBJ2-1,.,TGTGCCAGCAGCCCGACAGGACTCTCCTACAATGAGCAGTTCTTC,CASSPTGLSYNEQFF
.,TRBV7-2,TRBJ1-4,.,TGTGCCAGCAGCTTTTACAGTCTTAATGAAAAACTGTTTTTT,CASSFYSLNEKLFF
TRBD1,TRBV20-1,TRBJ1-2,.,TGCAGTGCTGCTAGAGAGGGGGCTCAGGGCTACACCTTC,CSAAREGAQGYTF
.,TRBV20-1,TRBJ2-5,few,TGCAGTGCTAGGGCTTCCCCCCCCGAGACCCAGTACTTC,CSARASPPETQYF
TRBD2,TRBV9,TRBJ2-5,.,TGTGCCAGCAGCGTAGGAGCGGGGGGCCTCCAAGAGACCCAGTACTTC,CASSVGAGGLQETQYF
TRBD1,TRBV6-5,TRBJ2-7,.,TGTGCCAGCACAGGACAGGGGTACCACAATGAGCAGTACTTC,CASTGQGYHNEQYF
.,TRBV6-2/TRBV6-3,TRBJ1-5,.,TGTGCCGGCGGATGGGGACAGCCCCAGCATTTT,CAGGWGQPQHF
TRBD2,TRBV20-1,TRBJ2-3,.,TGCAGTGCTTCTAGCGGCCCCCGCCGCACAGATACGCAGTATTTT,CSASSGPRRTDTQYF
.,TRBV2,TRBJ2-1,.,TGTGCCAGCAGGGCCGGAACGGGGGGCCGGACTAATGAGCAGTTCTTC,CASRAGTGGRTNEQFF
TRBD1,TRBV18,TRBJ1-2,.,TGTGCCAGCTCACCACCGGACAGGGTTACCAATGGCTACACCTTC,CASSPPDRVTNGYTF
.,TRBV6-5,TRBJ1-5,.,TGTGCCAGCAGAAAGGACAGCGTTCAGCCCCAGCATTTT,CASRKDSVQPQHF
.,TRBV20-1,TRBJ2-5,.,TGCAGTGCTAGAGAGCGTCAAGAGACCCAGTACTTC,CSARERQETQYF
.,TRBV20-1,TRBJ1-5,.,TGCAGTGCTCAACAGCTCTTGGTCCAGCCCCAGCATTTT,CSAQQLLVQPQHF
.,TRBV12-3/TRBV12-4,TRBJ2-4,few,TGTGCCAGCCAAGGACCCCTAGCCAAAAACATTCAGTACTTC,CASQGPLAKNIQYF
.,TRBV27,TRBJ2-1,.,TGTGCCAGCAGTTTATGGAGCGGTCTCTCCTACAATGAGCAGTTCTTC,CASSLWSGLSYNEQFF
.,TRBV24-1,TRBJ2-5,.,TGTGCCACCCGACAGGAAGCACAAGAGACCCAGTACTTC,CATRQEAQETQYF
.,TRBV4-3,TRBJ1-2,.,TGCGCCAGCAGCCAAGAATCCAGGGCGGGATATGGCTACACCTTC,CASSQESRAGYGYTF
.,TRBV12-3/TRBV12-4,TRBJ2-1,few,TGTGCCAGCAGTTCTCCCGAGAAGATCTACAATGAGCAGTTCTTC,CASSSPEKIYNEQFF
.,TRBV28,TRBJ2-5,.,TGTGCCAGCCGCACCGGAGGTTGGACGGAGACCCAGTACTTC,CASRTGGWTETQYF
.,TRBV5-1,TRBJ2-1,few,TGCGCCAGCAGCCGGGAATCCACCTCCTACAATGAGCAGTTCTTC,CASSRESTSYNEQFF
TRBD1,TRBV7-2,TRBJ2-2,.,TGTGCCAGCAGCGACAGGGTTGGGGAGCTGTTTTTT,CASSDRVGELFF
.,TRBV5-6,TRBJ1-6,.,TGTGCCAGCAGCTTCGCGCAGGATAATTCACCCCTCCACTTT,CASSFAQDNSPLHF
.,TRBV20-1,TRBJ2-3,.,TGCAGTGGTCGCGGAGGGACTAGCACAGATACGCAGTATTTT,CSGRGGTSTDTQYF
.,TRBV29-1,TRBJ2-7,few,TGCAGCGTTTTGGAACAATCCTTCTCCTACGAGCAGTACTTC,CSVLEQSFSYEQYF
.,TRBV29-1,TRBJ1-2,.,TGCAGCGTCAAGGGGTATGACTACACCTTC,CSVKGYDYTF
.,TRBV6-2/TRBV6-3,TRBJ2-1,few,TGTGCCAGCAGTTCCCCCTTGAACCGGAGGGCGAGGAGCTCCTACAATGAGCAGTTCTTC,CASSSPLNRRARSSYNEQFF
.,TRBV12-3/TRBV12-4,TRBJ2-1,.,TGTGCCAGCAGGCCCTGGGGACAGTTTTTGCGGGACAACCACAATGGGCAGTTCTTC,CASRPWGQFLRDNHNGQFF
.,TRBV13,TRBJ2-3,few,TGTGCCAGCAGCTCCCGCGCCGATGGGGGTACGCAGTATTTT,CASSSRADGGTQYF
TRBD1,TRBV5-1,TRBJ1-2,few,TGCGCCAGCAGCTTAACAAGGGACAGTGGCTACACCTTC,CASSLTRDSGYTF
.,TRBV12-3/TRBV12-4,TRBJ2-6,.,TGTGCCAGCAGTTTAGGATCGGAAACTGGGGCCAACGTCCTGACTTTC,CASSLGSETGANVLTF
TRBD1,TRBV2,TRBJ2-5,.,TGTGCCAGCAGTGTTGGGACAGGGTCCATCCAAGAGACCCAGTACTTC,CASSVGTGSIQETQYF